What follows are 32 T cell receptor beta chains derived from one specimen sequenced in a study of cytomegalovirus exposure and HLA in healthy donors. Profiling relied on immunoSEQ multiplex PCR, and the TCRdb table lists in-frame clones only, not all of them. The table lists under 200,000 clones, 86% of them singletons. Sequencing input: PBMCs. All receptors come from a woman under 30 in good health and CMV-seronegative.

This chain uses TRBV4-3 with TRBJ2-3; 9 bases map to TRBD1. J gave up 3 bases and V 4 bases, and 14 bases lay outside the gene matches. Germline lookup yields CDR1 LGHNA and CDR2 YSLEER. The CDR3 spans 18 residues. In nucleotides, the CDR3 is TGCGCCAGCAGCCTCGGGACAGGGTTCTCACCGGGGACAGATACGCAGTATTTT. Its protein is CASSLGTGFSPGTDTQYF.

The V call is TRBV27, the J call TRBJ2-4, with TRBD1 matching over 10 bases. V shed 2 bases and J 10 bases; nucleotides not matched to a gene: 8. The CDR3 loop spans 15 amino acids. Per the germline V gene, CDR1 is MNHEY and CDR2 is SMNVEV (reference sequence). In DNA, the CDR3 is TGTGCCAGCAGTTTAGGCGCGGGACAGGGGAAGATTCAGTACTTC. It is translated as CASSLGAGQGKIQYF.

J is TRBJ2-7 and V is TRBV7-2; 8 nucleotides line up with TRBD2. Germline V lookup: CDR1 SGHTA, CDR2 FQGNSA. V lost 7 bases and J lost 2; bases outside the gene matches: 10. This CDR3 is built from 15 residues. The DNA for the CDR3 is TGTGCCAGCACCTTGAACCCGGGACTAGCCTACGAGCAGTACTTC. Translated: CASTLNPGLAYEQYF. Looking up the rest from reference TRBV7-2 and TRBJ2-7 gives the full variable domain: GAGVSQSPSNKVTEKGKDVELRCDPISGHTALYWYRQSLGQGLEFLIYFQGNSAPDKSGLPSDRFSAERTGGSVSTLTIQRTQQEDSAVYLCASTLNPGLAYEQYFGPGTRLTVT.

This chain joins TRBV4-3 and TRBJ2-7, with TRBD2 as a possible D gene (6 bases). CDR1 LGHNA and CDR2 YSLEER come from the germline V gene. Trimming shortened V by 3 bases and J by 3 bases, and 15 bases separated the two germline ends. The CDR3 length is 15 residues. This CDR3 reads CASSHHRDFIYEQYF. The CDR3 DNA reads TGCGCCAGCAGCCACCACCGGGACTTCATCTACGAGCAGTACTTC.

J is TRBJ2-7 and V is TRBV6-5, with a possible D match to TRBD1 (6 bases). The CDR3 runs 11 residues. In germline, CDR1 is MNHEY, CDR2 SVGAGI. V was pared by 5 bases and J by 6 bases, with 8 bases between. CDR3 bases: TGTGCCAGCAGTCAGGGGCGCGAGCAGTACTTC. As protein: CASSQGREQYF.

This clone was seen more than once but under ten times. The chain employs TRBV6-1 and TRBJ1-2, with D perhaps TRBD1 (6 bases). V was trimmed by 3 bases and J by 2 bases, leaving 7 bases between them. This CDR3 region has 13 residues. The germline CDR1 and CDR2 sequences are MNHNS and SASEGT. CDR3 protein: CASSDQGNYGYTF. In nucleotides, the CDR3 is TGTGCCAGCAGTGATCAGGGGAACTATGGCTACACCTTC.

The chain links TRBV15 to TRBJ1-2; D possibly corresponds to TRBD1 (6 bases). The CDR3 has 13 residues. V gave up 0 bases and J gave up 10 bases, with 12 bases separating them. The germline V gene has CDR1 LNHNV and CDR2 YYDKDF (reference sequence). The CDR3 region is CATSRDPRGHYTF. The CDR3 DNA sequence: TGTGCCACCAGCAGAGATCCCAGGGGCCACTACACCTTC.

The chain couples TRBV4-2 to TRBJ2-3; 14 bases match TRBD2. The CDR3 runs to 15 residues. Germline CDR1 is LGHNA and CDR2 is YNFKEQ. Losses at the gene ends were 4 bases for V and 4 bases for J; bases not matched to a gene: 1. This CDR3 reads CASSPTSGGADTQYF. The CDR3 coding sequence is TGTGCCAGCAGCCCGACTAGCGGGGGGGCAGATACGCAGTATTTT.

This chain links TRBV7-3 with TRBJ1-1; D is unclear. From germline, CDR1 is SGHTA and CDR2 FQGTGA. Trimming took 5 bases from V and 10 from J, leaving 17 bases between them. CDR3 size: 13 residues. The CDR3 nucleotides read TGTGCCAGCAGCCCACCCGATGGAGTTGGAGCTTTCTTT. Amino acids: CASSPPDGVGAFF.

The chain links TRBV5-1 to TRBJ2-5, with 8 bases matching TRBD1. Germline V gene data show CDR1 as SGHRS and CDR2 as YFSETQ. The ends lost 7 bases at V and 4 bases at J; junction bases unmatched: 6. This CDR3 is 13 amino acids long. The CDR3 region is CASYLGQGETQYF. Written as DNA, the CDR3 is TGCGCCAGCTATCTCGGACAGGGAGAGACCCAGTACTTC.

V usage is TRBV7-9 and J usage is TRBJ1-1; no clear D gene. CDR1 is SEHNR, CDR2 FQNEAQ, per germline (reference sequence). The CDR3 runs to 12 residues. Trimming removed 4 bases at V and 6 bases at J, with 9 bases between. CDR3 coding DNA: TGTGCCAGCAGCTCCGGTACCCCTGAAGCTTTCTTT. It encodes CASSSGTPEAFF.

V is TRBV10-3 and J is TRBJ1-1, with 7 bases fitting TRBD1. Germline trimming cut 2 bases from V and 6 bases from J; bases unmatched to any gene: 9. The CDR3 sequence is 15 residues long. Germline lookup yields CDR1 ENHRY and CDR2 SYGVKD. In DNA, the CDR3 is TGTGCCATCAGTGAGAAGGAGGGGGCAAGCGCTGAAGCTTTCTTT. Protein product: CAISEKEGASAEAFF.

The CDR3 loop reads CASSIDPGEAFF. As DNA, the CDR3 is TGTGCCAGTAGTATAGATCCGGGGGAGGCTTTCTTT. The rearrangement uses TRBV19 and TRBJ1-1; weak D call: TRBD1 (5 bases). CDR3 length equals 12 residues. V was trimmed by 0 bases and J by 11 bases, leaving 10 bases between them. Germline lookup yields CDR1 LNHDA and CDR2 SQIVND (reference sequence). The variable domain in full, with the rest retrieved from reference TRBV19 and TRBJ1-1, is DGGITQSPKYLFRKEGQNVTLSCEQNLNHDAMYWYRQDPGQGLRLIYYSQIVNDFQKGDIAEGYSVSREKKESFPLTVTSAQKNPTAFYLCASSIDPGEAFFGQGTRLTVV.

The CDR3 here is CASSPPWTSRRGSHAYEQYF. DNA for the CDR3: TGCGCCAGCAGCCCCCCCTGGACTAGCCGACGAGGCTCTCATGCCTACGAGCAGTACTTC. The chain combines TRBV4-1 with TRBJ2-7, with 8 bases aligning to TRBD2. CDR1 MGHRA and CDR2 YSYEKL come from the germline V gene. V lost 4 bases, J lost 2 bases, and 22 bases stayed unmatched. CDR3 size: 20 residues.

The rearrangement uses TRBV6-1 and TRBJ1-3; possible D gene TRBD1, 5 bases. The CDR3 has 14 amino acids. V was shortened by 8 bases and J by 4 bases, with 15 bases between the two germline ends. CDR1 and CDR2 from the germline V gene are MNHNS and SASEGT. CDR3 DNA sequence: TGTGCCAGCCGATTGGGGGGGAGGGGAAACACCATATATTTT. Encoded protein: CASRLGGRGNTIYF.

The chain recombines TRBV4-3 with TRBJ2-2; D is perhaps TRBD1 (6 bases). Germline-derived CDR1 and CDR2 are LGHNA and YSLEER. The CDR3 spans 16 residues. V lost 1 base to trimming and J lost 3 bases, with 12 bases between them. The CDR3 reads CASSQGAGDHTGELFF. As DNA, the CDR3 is TGCGCCAGCAGCCAAGGTGCAGGGGACCACACCGGGGAGCTGTTTTTT.

In DNA form, the CDR3 reads TGCGCCAGCAGCCCGCGGGGGACTAGCGGGGGGGCTGAGCAGTTCTTC. This translates into CASSPRGTSGGAEQFF. This chain links TRBV5-1 with TRBJ2-1; TRBD2 matches 16 bases. Germline assignment: CDR1 SGHRS and CDR2 YFSETQ. The CDR3 runs 16 residues. J lost 9 bases, V lost 4 bases, and 7 bases had no gene match.

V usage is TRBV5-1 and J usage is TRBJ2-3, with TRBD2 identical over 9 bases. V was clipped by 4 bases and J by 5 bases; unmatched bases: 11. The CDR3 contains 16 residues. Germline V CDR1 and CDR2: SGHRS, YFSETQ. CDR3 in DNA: TGCGCCAGCAGCCCGAGGGGCGGGGGGGCCGGAGATACGCAGTATTTT. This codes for CASSPRGGGAGDTQYF.

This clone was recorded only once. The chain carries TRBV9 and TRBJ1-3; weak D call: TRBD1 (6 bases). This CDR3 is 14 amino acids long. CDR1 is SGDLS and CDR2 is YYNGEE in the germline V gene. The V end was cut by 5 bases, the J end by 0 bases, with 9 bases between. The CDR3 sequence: CASRGGVSGNTIYF. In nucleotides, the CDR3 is TGTGCCAGCAGAGGGGGGGTCTCTGGAAACACCATATATTTT.

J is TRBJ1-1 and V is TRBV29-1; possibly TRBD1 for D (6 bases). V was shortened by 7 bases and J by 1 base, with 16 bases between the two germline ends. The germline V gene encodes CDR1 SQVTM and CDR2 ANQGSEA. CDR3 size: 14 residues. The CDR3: CSARLGGQNTEAFF. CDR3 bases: TGCAGCGCGCGTTTGGGGGGGCAGAACACTGAAGCTTTCTTT.

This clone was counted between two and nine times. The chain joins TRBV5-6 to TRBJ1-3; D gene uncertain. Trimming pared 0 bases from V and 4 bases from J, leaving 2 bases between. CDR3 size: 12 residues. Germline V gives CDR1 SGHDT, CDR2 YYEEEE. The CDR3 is CASSLAGNTIYF. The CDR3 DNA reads TGTGCCAGCAGCTTGGCAGGAAACACCATATATTTT.

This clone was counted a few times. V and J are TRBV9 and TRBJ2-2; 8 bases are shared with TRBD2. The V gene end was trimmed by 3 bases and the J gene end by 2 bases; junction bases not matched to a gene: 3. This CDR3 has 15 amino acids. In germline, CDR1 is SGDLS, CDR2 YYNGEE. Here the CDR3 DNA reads TGTGCCAGCAGCGGGGGACTAGGCAACACCGGGGAGCTGTTTTTT. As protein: CASSGGLGNTGELFF.

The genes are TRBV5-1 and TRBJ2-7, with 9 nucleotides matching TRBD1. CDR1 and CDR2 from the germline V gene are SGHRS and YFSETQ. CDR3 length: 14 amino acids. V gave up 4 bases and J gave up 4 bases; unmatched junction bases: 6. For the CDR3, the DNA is TGCGCCAGCAGCCAACCGGGACAGGGTTACGAGCAGTACTTC. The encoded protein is CASSQPGQGYEQYF.

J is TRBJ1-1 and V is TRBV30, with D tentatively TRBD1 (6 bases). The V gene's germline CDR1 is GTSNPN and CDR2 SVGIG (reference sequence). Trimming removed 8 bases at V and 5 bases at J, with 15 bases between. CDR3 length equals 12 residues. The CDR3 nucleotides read TGTGCCCTTACACAGGGAGGGACTGAAGCTTTCTTT. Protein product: CALTQGGTEAFF.

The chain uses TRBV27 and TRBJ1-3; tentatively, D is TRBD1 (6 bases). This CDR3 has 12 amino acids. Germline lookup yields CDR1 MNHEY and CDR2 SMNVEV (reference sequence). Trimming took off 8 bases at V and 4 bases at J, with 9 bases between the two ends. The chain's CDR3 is CASGGQGNTIYF. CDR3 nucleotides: TGTGCCAGCGGTGGACAGGGAAACACCATATATTTT.

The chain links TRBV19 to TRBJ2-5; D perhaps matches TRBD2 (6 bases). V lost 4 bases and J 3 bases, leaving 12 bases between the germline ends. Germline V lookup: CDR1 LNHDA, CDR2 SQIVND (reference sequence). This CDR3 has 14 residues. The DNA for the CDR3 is TGTGCCAGTAGTAAAGGGCGGGGCGAAGAGACCCAGTACTTC. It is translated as CASSKGRGEETQYF.

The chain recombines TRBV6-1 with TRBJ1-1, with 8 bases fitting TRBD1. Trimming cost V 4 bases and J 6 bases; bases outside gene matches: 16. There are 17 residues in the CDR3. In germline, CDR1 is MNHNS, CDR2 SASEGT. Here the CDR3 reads CASSGLAGGIESSEAFF. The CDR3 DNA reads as TGTGCCAGCAGTGGGTTGGCAGGGGGCATTGAATCATCTGAAGCTTTCTTT.

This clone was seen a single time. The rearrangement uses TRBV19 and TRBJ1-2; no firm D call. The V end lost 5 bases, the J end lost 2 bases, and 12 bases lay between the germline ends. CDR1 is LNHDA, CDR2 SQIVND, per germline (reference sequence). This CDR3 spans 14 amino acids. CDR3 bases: TGTGCCAGTAGTTTCCCGTCGGGGAACTATGGCTACACCTTC. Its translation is CASSFPSGNYGYTF.

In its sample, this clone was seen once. The CDR3 sequence is CASSQEGGRVTQPQHF. DNA for the CDR3: TGCGCCAGCAGCCAAGAGGGGGGACGGGTGACTCAGCCCCAGCATTTT. The chain employs TRBV4-1 and TRBJ1-5; tentative D call: TRBD1 (5 bases). V lost 0 bases and J lost 6, with 15 bases in between. The CDR3 totals 16 residues. Germline-derived CDR1 and CDR2 are MGHRA and YSYEKL.

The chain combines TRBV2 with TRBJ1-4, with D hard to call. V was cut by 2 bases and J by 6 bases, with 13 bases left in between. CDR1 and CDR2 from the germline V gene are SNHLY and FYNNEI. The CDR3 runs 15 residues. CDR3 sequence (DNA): TGTGCCAGCAGTGAATCGGGAGCTCCTCATGAAAAACTGTTTTTT. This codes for CASSESGAPHEKLFF.

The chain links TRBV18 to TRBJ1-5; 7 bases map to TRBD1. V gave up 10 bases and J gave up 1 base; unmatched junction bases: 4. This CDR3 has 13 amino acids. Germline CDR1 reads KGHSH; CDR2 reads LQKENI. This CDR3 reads CATTTGSNQPQHF. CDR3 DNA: TGTGCCACCACGACAGGGAGCAATCAGCCCCAGCATTTT. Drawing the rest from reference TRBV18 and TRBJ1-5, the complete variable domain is NAGVMQNPRHLVRRRGQEARLRCSPMKGHSHVYWYRQLPEEGLKFMVYLQKENIIDESGMPKERFSAEFPKEGPSILRIQQVVRGDSAAYFCATTTGSNQPQHFGDGTRLSIL.

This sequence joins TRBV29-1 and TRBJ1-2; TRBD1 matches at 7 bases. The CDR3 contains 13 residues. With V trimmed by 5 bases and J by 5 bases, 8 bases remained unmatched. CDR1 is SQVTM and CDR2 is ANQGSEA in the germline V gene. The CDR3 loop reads CSVSRQGLYGYTF. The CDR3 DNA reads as TGCAGCGTTTCCAGACAGGGTTTATATGGCTACACCTTC.